The 9 T cell receptor beta chains below were found in one sample sequenced in a study of T cells in tuberculosis. Clones were read by immunoSEQ multiplex PCR, and TCRdb kept only the in-frame ones, dropping some. This sample has 30,000 or so clones; around 92% occur once, and the top ten carry roughly 7%. Indicated time point: new active TB diagnosis, blood taken before or within 7 days of starting treatment. This specimen consisted of PBMCs, obtained at tuberculosis diagnosis. The receptors derive from an adult with tuberculosis. Some clones in this sample may be carry-over from other donors' samples.

The chain is built from TRBV6-5 and TRBJ2-1; tentatively, D is TRBD2 (6 bases). Trimming removed 8 bases from V and 2 bases from J, with 16 bases in between. The germline V gene encodes CDR1 MNHEY and CDR2 SVGAGI. The CDR3 consists of 15 residues. CDR3 loop: CASRVAGLTYNEQFF. DNA of the CDR3: TGTGCCAGCCGTGTTGCGGGACTGACCTACAATGAGCAGTTCTTC.

J is TRBJ2-1 and V is TRBV7-9, with D possibly being TRBD1 (5 bases). The CDR3 covers 16 residues. The germline V gene encodes CDR1 SEHNR and CDR2 FQNEAQ (reference sequence). V lost 5 bases, J lost 8 bases, and 22 bases lay in between. DNA of the CDR3: TGTGCCAGCAGCGCATATGACAGCCTGACGCTCCATGAGCAGTTCTTC. Translating gives CASSAYDSLTLHEQFF.

The CDR3: CASSLAGGYEQYF. CDR3 DNA sequence: TGTGCCAGTAGCCTAGCGGGGGGTTACGAGCAGTACTTC. The chain employs TRBV19 and TRBJ2-7; 11 bases match TRBD2. The CDR3 is made up of 13 amino acids. Unmatched junction bases numbered 2, after V lost 6 bases and J lost 4 bases. Germline V gene data show CDR1 as LNHDA and CDR2 as SQIVND (reference sequence).

The J gene is TRBJ2-6, the V gene TRBV7-2; 10 bases match TRBD2. This CDR3 comprises 16 residues. Trimming cost V 7 bases and J 0 bases; bases outside gene matches: 3. In germline, CDR1 is SGHTA, CDR2 FQGNSA. The CDR3 nucleotides read TGTGCCAGCACGCTAGCGGGGGTCTCTGGGGCCAACGTCCTGACTTTC. It specifies CASTLAGVSGANVLTF.

This clone is a singleton in its sample. The rearrangement joins TRBV6-1 to TRBJ2-3, with TRBD1 matching 8 bases. Germline CDR1 is MNHNS and CDR2 is SASEGT. The CDR3 has 15 residues. Trimming removed 4 bases from V and 4 bases from J; junction bases left unmatched: 7. DNA of the CDR3: TGTGCCAGCAGTGCATCAGGGGGCAGGGCAGATACGCAGTATTTT. This encodes CASSASGGRADTQYF.

This sequence joins TRBV13 and TRBJ1-2; D is uncertain. V was pared by 1 base and J by 4 bases, with 10 bases between. The CDR3 spans 14 residues. The germline V gene has CDR1 PRHDT and CDR2 FYEKMQ (reference sequence). The CDR3 loop reads CASSLDAGSYGYTF. The CDR3 DNA is TGTGCCAGCAGCTTAGATGCGGGAAGCTATGGCTACACCTTC.

This chain joins TRBV5-1 and TRBJ1-3; the match to TRBD1 covers 7 bases. Germline V lookup: CDR1 SGHRS, CDR2 YFSETQ. Losses at the gene ends were 2 bases for V and 0 bases for J; bases not matched to a gene: 5. The CDR3 is 16 amino acids. The CDR3 nucleotides read TGCGCCAGCAGCTTAACCGGGACAGTCTCTGGAAACACCATATATTTT. Its translation: CASSLTGTVSGNTIYF.

The CDR3 loop is CASSEFSGTGANVLTF. DNA of the CDR3: TGTGCCAGCAGTGAATTCTCGGGAACTGGGGCCAACGTCCTGACTTTC. This chain links TRBV25-1 with TRBJ2-6; possible D gene TRBD2, 5 bases. The V and J ends lost 1 base and 2 bases respectively, with 9 bases between them. CDR3 length: 16 amino acids. Germline V gene sequence: CDR1 MGHDK, CDR2 SYGVNS.

J is TRBJ1-2 and V is TRBV27; 10 nucleotides align to TRBD1. The germline V gene has CDR1 MNHEY and CDR2 SMNVEV (reference sequence). The CDR3 covers 15 residues. After removal of 7 bases from V and 1 base from J, the junction contained 6 bases not matched to a gene. The CDR3 sequence: CASTPGTGDNYGYTF. The CDR3 coding sequence is TGTGCCAGCACCCCTGGGACAGGGGATAACTATGGCTACACCTTC.